Listed here are 30 T cell receptor beta chains from one sample, sequenced in a study of blood T cells in healthy people across ages. The use of a sample-barcoded 5' primer and a J-beta primer mix characterized a second PCR of about 7 to 12 cycles. In TCRdb, the 5' RACE reads were re-called with MiXCR into one record per CDR3 protein. The profile shows roughly 1,800,000 distinct CDR3 sequences, roughly 49% of them singletons. The source material was blood. Receptors originate from a woman aged 40 to 50 in good health.

This chain links TRBV4-2 with TRBJ1-4, with D maybe TRBD1 (5 bases). The CDR3 consists of 16 residues. V lost 1 base to trimming and J lost 2 bases, with 11 bases between them. Germline loops: CDR1 LGHNA, CDR2 YNFKEQ. CDR3 nucleotides: TGTGCCAGCAGCCAAGGTTTGGGGGTCACTAATGAAAAACTGTTTTTT. Its protein product is CASSQGLGVTNEKLFF.

The chain is built from TRBV24-1 and TRBJ2-5, with a possible D match to TRBD1 (6 bases). This CDR3 has 15 amino acids. CDR1 is KGHDR, CDR2 SFDVKD, per germline. V shed 3 bases and J shed 5 bases, with 15 bases lying between them. The CDR3 loop is CATSDLQGRWETQYF. As DNA, the CDR3 is TGTGCCACCAGTGATCTACAGGGCCGGTGGGAGACCCAGTACTTC.

The chain uses TRBV5-1 and TRBJ1-5; possibly TRBD1 for D (5 bases). CDR1 and CDR2 from the germline V gene are SGHRS and YFSETQ. V shed 3 bases and J shed 3 bases, with 7 bases lying between them. The CDR3 extends over 13 amino acids. This CDR3 reads CASSWDVNQPQHF. CDR3 sequence (DNA): TGCGCCAGCAGCTGGGACGTCAATCAGCCCCAGCATTTT.

This clonotype was picked up a small number of times. This chain joins TRBV6-5 and TRBJ2-1; D unresolved. Per germline, CDR1 MNHEY and CDR2 SVGAGI. Trimming cost V 7 bases and J 0 bases, with 16 bases left between them. The CDR3 runs to 16 residues. The CDR3 here is CASTEGRLSSYNEQFF. In DNA form, the CDR3 reads TGTGCCAGCACCGAAGGCAGACTGAGCTCCTACAATGAGCAGTTCTTC.

This clonotype was observed once. The chain is built from TRBV5-6 and TRBJ2-5; D is perhaps TRBD1 (6 bases). Germline values: CDR1 SGHDT, CDR2 YYEEEE. The CDR3 is made up of 15 amino acids. V dropped 0 bases and J dropped 2 bases, with 11 bases sitting between them. CDR3 DNA: TGTGCCAGCAGCTTGGAGGGACATATTCAAGAGACCCAGTACTTC. The encoded protein is CASSLEGHIQETQYF.

This clonotype was counted once. J is TRBJ2-1 and V is TRBV5-5; D remains ambiguous. The V gene lost 0 bases and the J gene lost 0 bases, with 7 bases spanning the gap. The CDR3 extends over 15 amino acids. CDR1 SGHKS and CDR2 YYEKEE come from the germline V gene (reference sequence). The CDR3 reads CASSLEQSSYNEQFF. The CDR3 bases are TGTGCCAGCAGCTTGGAACAGAGCTCCTACAATGAGCAGTTCTTC. The complete variable domain, with remaining parts taken from reference TRBV5-5 and TRBJ2-1, reads DAGVTQSPTHLIKTRGQQVTLRCSPISGHKSVSWYQQVLGQGPQFIFQYYEKEERGRGNFPDRFSARQFPNYSSELNVNALLLGDSALYLCASSLEQSSYNEQFFGPGTRLTVL.

The V gene is TRBV9, the J gene TRBJ2-3; 9 bases fit TRBD1. Trimming took 3 bases from V and 6 from J; bases not matched to a gene: 11. The CDR3 spans 16 residues. Germline CDR1 is SGDLS and CDR2 is YYNGEE. The CDR3 here is CASSGPGQGLLDTQYF. CDR3 in DNA: TGTGCCAGCAGCGGACCGGGACAGGGTTTACTGGATACGCAGTATTTT.

This rearrangement joins TRBV7-9 to TRBJ2-1; TRBD2 might be the D (5 bases). V lost 5 bases, J lost 8 bases, and 16 bases lay in between. CDR3 length equals 14 residues. Germline values: CDR1 SEHNR, CDR2 FQNEAQ (reference sequence). CDR3 coding DNA: TGTGCCAGCAGCCGGGGAAGCGGAAGGGATGAGCAGTTCTTC. Translated: CASSRGSGRDEQFF.

The V and J genes are TRBV24-1 and TRBJ2-7; TRBD2 matches 7 bases. The V gene's germline CDR1 is KGHDR and CDR2 SFDVKD. Trimming took 2 bases from V and 7 from J; bases not matched to a gene: 13. The CDR3 sequence is 16 residues long. CDR3 region: CATSDSRGSGRDEQYF. CDR3 coding DNA: TGTGCCACCAGTGATTCGCGGGGGAGTGGTAGAGATGAGCAGTACTTC.

This clonotype was seen a few times. The chain uses TRBV5-1 and TRBJ2-1; D is perhaps TRBD1 or TRBD2 (5 bases each). The germline V and J ends were trimmed by 7 bases and 9 bases, with 14 bases remaining between them. CDR3 length: 12 amino acids. The germline V gene has CDR1 SGHRS and CDR2 YFSETQ. In DNA, the CDR3 is TGCGCCAGCTCCCGGCCAGGGACTGAGCAGTTCTTC. It specifies CASSRPGTEQFF. The whole variable domain, filled in from reference TRBV5-1 and TRBJ2-1, reads KAGVTQTPRYLIKTRGQQVTLSCSPISGHRSVSWYQQTPGQGLQFLFEYFSETQRNKGNFPGRFSGRQFSNSRSEMNVSTLELGDSALYLCASSRPGTEQFFGPGTRLTVL.

This chain links TRBV7-8 with TRBJ2-1; D is possibly TRBD1 or TRBD2 (5 bases each). Looked up from germline, CDR1 is SGHVS and CDR2 is FQNEAQ. V was trimmed by 5 bases and J by 4 bases, leaving 18 bases between them. This CDR3 comprises 16 residues. The CDR3, as DNA: TGTGCCAGCAGCGCCTGGACCGGGGCGGATTACAATGAGCAGTTCTTC. Translation gives CASSAWTGADYNEQFF. Drawing the rest from reference TRBV7-8 and TRBJ2-1, the complete variable domain is GAGVSQSPRYKVAKRGQDVALRCDPISGHVSLFWYQQALGQGPEFLTYFQNEAQLDKSGLPSDRFFAERPEGSVSTLKIQRTQQEDSAVYLCASSAWTGADYNEQFFGPGTRLTVL.

The chain employs TRBV20-1 and TRBJ2-1; D uncertain. The CDR3 spans 17 residues. Trimming pared 1 base from V and 0 bases from J, leaving 16 bases between. The germline V gene has CDR1 DFQATT and CDR2 SNEGSKA (reference sequence). CDR3 DNA sequence: TGCAGTGCTAGAGCCGGCAGCCCAGGTCACTCCTACAATGAGCAGTTCTTC. Protein: CSARAGSPGHSYNEQFF.

The chain has TRBV9 and TRBJ1-2, with 11 bases matching TRBD1. CDR1 and CDR2 (germline): SGDLS, YYNGEE. This CDR3 spans 16 amino acids. J gave up 7 bases and V 6 bases, and 14 bases lay outside the gene matches. The CDR3 coding sequence is TGTGCCAGCACCGCTCAGGCCGGGACAGGGGGAGCTGGCTACACCTTC. This sequence encodes CASTAQAGTGGAGYTF.

Note on this clonotype: This may be a read error, as it is one base from a much larger clone. The V and J genes are TRBV27 and TRBJ2-5; D is unclear. This CDR3 has 14 residues. Trimming cost V 2 bases and J 5 bases, with 12 bases left between them. Germline V gene data show CDR1 as MNHEY and CDR2 as SMNVEV (reference sequence). The CDR3 sequence is CASSLRSYWETQYF. The CDR3 nucleotides read TGTGCCAGCAGTTTAAGGTCTTATTGGGAGACCCAGTACTTC.

This chain connects TRBV4-1 to TRBJ1-1; no clear D gene. This CDR3 is 13 amino acids long. V lost 2 bases to trimming and J lost 5 bases, with 9 bases between them. Germline V gene sequence: CDR1 MGHRA, CDR2 YSYEKL. The CDR3 DNA is TGCGCCAGCAGCCAACAGCTCCGGACTGAAGCTTTCTTT. It is translated as CASSQQLRTEAFF.

This chain uses TRBV7-2 with TRBJ1-4; D is uncertain. CDR1 is SGHTA, CDR2 FQGNSA, per germline. The CDR3 runs to 13 residues. Trimming left V 5 bases short and J 8 bases short, with 12 bases between. The CDR3 sequence is CASSQIFSEKLFF. In DNA, the CDR3 is TGTGCCAGCAGCCAAATATTTTCCGAAAAACTGTTTTTT.

The V gene is TRBV28, the J gene TRBJ2-5; D is unresolved. V was clipped by 7 bases and J by 1 base, with 10 bases between them. Germline lookup yields CDR1 MDHEN and CDR2 SYDVKM. This CDR3 comprises 13 residues. The CDR3 is CASNGGSQETQYF. Here the CDR3 DNA reads TGTGCCAGCAACGGTGGCAGCCAAGAGACCCAGTACTTC. Together with reference TRBV28 and TRBJ2-5, the CDR3 gives the full variable domain: DVKVTQSSRYLVKRTGEKVFLECVQDMDHENMFWYRQDPGLGLRLIYFSYDVKMKEKGDIPEGYSVSREKKERFSLILESASTNQTSMYLCASNGGSQETQYFGPGTRLLVL.

The gene calls are TRBV10-3 and TRBJ2-4; possible D gene TRBD1, 6 bases. This CDR3 has 17 residues. CDR1 and CDR2 from the germline V gene are ENHRY and SYGVKD. Deletions cut 5 bases from V and 13 bases from J, with 30 bases between. The CDR3 loop reads CAISHSNRQADSYGQYF. The CDR3 nucleotides are TGTGCCATCAGTCATTCGAATCGACAGGCTGACTCCTACGGGCAGTACTTC.

This chain joins TRBV2 and TRBJ2-3; 13 nucleotides match TRBD2. The CDR3 sequence is 22 residues long. Germline V gene data show CDR1 as SNHLY and CDR2 as FYNNEI. Trimming took 6 bases from V and 0 from J; bases not matched to a gene: 21. The DNA of the CDR3 is TGTGCCAGCAGCGAGACAGGGGCTACAGCGACTAGCGGGGGGATGAGCACAGATACGCAGTATTTT. Translated, it gives CASSETGATATSGGMSTDTQYF. The variable domain in full, with the rest retrieved from reference TRBV2 and TRBJ2-3, is EPEVTQTPSHQVTQMGQEVILRCVPISNHLYFYWYRQILGQKVEFLVSFYNNEISEKSEIFDDQFSVERPDGSNFTLKIRSTKLEDSAMYFCASSETGATATSGGMSTDTQYFGPGTRLTVL.

This clonotype was observed a handful of times. The chain carries TRBV3-1 and TRBJ1-2, with D possibly matching TRBD1 (6 bases). The CDR3 consists of 17 residues. Looked up from germline, CDR1 is LGHDT and CDR2 is YNNKEL (reference sequence). V was clipped by 6 bases and J by 0 bases, with 20 bases between them. The CDR3 coding sequence is TGTGCCAGCAGACTCCTGGCGGACAGTAAAGCTAACTATGGCTACACCTTC. Amino acids: CASRLLADSKANYGYTF.

The DNA of the CDR3 is TGTGCCAGCGGTGACAGTTACTACGAGCAGTACTTC. Translation: CASGDSYYEQYF. The gene calls are TRBV6-2 or TRBV6-3 and TRBJ2-7; weak D call: TRBD1 (5 bases). This CDR3 is built from 12 residues. The germline V gene has CDR1 MNHEY and CDR2 SVGEGT. Trimming removed 8 bases from V and 3 bases from J, with 11 bases in between.

The J gene is TRBJ2-1, the V gene TRBV6-2 or TRBV6-3; 14 bases fit TRBD2. After removal of 5 bases from V and 6 bases from J, the junction contained 12 bases not matched to a gene. The CDR3 totals 18 residues. CDR1 MNHEY and CDR2 SVGEGT come from the germline V gene. The DNA of the CDR3 is TGTGCCAGCAGTACTCTAATGGGACTAGCGGGGGCCGCCAATGAGCAGTTCTTC. As protein: CASSTLMGLAGAANEQFF.

This clonotype was detected a few times. This chain links TRBV20-1 with TRBJ1-5, with 11 bases matching TRBD1. Germline CDR1 DFQATT, CDR2 SNEGSKA (reference sequence). With 3 bases clipped from V and 6 bases from J, the junction kept 7 bases outside the gene matches. The CDR3 sequence is 15 residues long. The CDR3 here is CSARAGQGAGQPQHF. The CDR3 DNA is TGCAGTGCTAGGGCAGGACAGGGGGCGGGTCAGCCCCAGCATTTT.

V usage is TRBV9 and J usage is TRBJ2-3; 9 bases are shared with TRBD2. The trim removed 0 bases at V and 2 bases at J, leaving 7 bases unmatched. CDR1 is SGDLS, CDR2 YYNGEE, per germline. This CDR3 has 17 amino acids. CDR3 sequence: CASSVAFAGGITDTQYF. CDR3 bases: TGTGCCAGCAGCGTAGCTTTTGCGGGGGGGATCACAGATACGCAGTATTTT.

This clonotype has just a few counts. The chain links TRBV6-1 to TRBJ2-7; D may correspond to TRBD1 or TRBD2 (6 bases each). The end of the DNA fits TRBJ2-4 better, so the J call may be wrong. This CDR3 has 13 residues. Germline V gene sequence: CDR1 MNHNS, CDR2 SASEGT. The CDR3 DNA sequence: TGTGCCAGCAGTGAAGCAGGGGGGAACATTCAGTACTTC. Amino acids: CASSEAGGNIQYF.

The chain carries TRBV30 and TRBJ2-3, with 7 bases fitting TRBD2. The CDR3 extends over 15 amino acids. J gave up 5 bases and V 0 bases, and 8 bases lay outside the gene matches. Germline values: CDR1 GTSNPN, CDR2 SVGIG (reference sequence). CDR3 in amino acids: CAWSVTGGQGDTQYF. The CDR3 nucleotides are TGTGCCTGGAGTGTCACGGGGGGTCAGGGAGATACGCAGTATTTT.

The chain employs TRBV5-1 and TRBJ2-7, with D perhaps TRBD1 (6 bases). Germline V gene data show CDR1 as SGHRS and CDR2 as YFSETQ. The CDR3 extends over 14 amino acids. Trimming shortened V by 4 bases and J by 0 bases, and 11 bases separated the two germline ends. CDR3 region: CASSAVQGSYEQYF. Written as DNA, the CDR3 is TGCGCCAGCAGCGCTGTACAGGGCTCCTACGAGCAGTACTTC.

V and J are TRBV13 and TRBJ2-4, with a weak D call TRBD2 (5 bases). Germline V gene lookup returns CDR1 PRHDT and CDR2 FYEKMQ (reference sequence). V was pared by 7 bases and J by 11 bases, with 15 bases between. CDR3 size: 12 residues. The CDR3 reads CASTLGRGFQYF. The DNA of the CDR3 is TGTGCCAGCACCCTAGGCCGGGGTTTTCAGTACTTC.

This chain joins TRBV7-2 and TRBJ2-5; weak D call: TRBD1 (6 bases). Trimming took 8 bases from V and 9 from J, leaving 22 bases between them. The CDR3 is made up of 14 amino acids. CDR1 and CDR2 from the germline V gene are SGHTA and FQGNSA. The CDR3 here is CASSQGRGVSAQYF. The CDR3 DNA reads as TGTGCCAGCTCACAAGGCAGGGGCGTGTCGGCCCAGTACTTC.

This chain joins TRBV2 and TRBJ1-5; D remains ambiguous. With 4 bases removed from V and 2 bases from J, the gap between germline ends came to 9 bases. The CDR3 totals 14 residues. CDR1 is SNHLY, CDR2 FYNNEI, per germline. As DNA, the CDR3 is TGTGCCAGCAGTGTGGAATCGGGCAATCAGCCCCAGCATTTT. Its protein is CASSVESGNQPQHF.